This T cell receptor beta chain was documented in a study of shared clonotypes between healthy human individuals. Per the original data handling: Junction-only sequences without quality scores were provided by ImmunoSEQ, so filtering was different. Produced via immunoSEQ multiplex PCR; TCRdb's table is partial and in-frame only. V and J calls and clone size are given by that table; D and trimming were obtained from the DNA. In the table there are some 2 million clones, 95% of which are singletons. This CDR3 is built from 14 residues. Germline lookup yields CDR1 SGHTA and CDR2 FQGNSA. V was clipped by 5 bases and J by 9 bases, with 17 bases between them. Investigators divided CD4+ cells into CD45RA+ naive and CD45RA-negative memory subsets.

The clonotype was recovered from a man younger than 30 in good health. The gene calls are TRBV7-2 and TRBJ1-5, with a weak D call TRBD1 (5 bases). Sequencing was done on a sample of naive CD4+ T cells sorted from blood. Described subset: CD45RA+ positively selected. In nucleotides, the CDR3 is TGTGCCAGCAGCAGTACCCGGGACGTTCCGCCCCAGCATTTT. Translation gives CASSSTRDVPPQHF.